The clone carrying this T cell receptor (beta chain) turned up a few times. What it binds is unknown. Data came from immunoSEQ multiplex PCR; TCRdb stores just in-frame clones and leaves some out. The table lists about 35,000 clones, roughly 85% of them singletons. The data were obtained in a study of radiotherapy plus CTLA-4 blockade in lung cancer. Study-level findings and limits: TCR clones of tumor origin grew in blood after radiotherapy plus ipilimumab.

The junction had 8 bases not matched to a gene; V was cut back by 1 base and J by 5 bases. The CDR3 loop spans 16 amino acids. Germline assignment: CDR1 SGHNT and CDR2 YENEEA. The clonotype originates from a human donor with non-small cell lung cancer who had stable disease on radiotherapy plus ipilimumab. Sequencing used peripheral blood, obtained from a patient treated with radiotherapy plus ipilimumab. The chain links TRBV11-3 to TRBJ2-5, with 9 bases identical to TRBD2. In nucleotides, the CDR3 is TGTGCCAGCAGCTTAGGCGGGAGGGCCAGCGGGGAGACCCAGTACTTC. Residues: CASSLGGRASGETQYF.